This TCR beta chain derives from a study of beta chain features in type 1 diabetes (dated by TCRdb to 2017 to 2018). Concerning the study at large: Patients and healthy donors did not differ in mean age, gender distribution, total cell number or subset yield. In the study, recently diagnosed type 1 diabetes patients and matched healthy donors were compared on the TCRB repertoires of their sorted circulating CD4+ T cell subsets. A total of 90 million to 140 million sorted cells were examined across all samples, and RNA yield correlated strongly with the number of cells per subset. Regulatory and stem cell-like memory subsets were isolated from only 8 patients and about eight healthy donors, whereas naive and central memory subsets came from all 30 or so donors. Paper-wide results and their limitations: At VDJ recombination sites, patients with type 1 diabetes made fewer insertions and deleted more nucleotides, a pattern implying thymic rearrangement abnormalities. Because small numbers of individuals were included in the HLA sub-analyses, any influence of HLA type on TCRB rearrangement was left unresolved. PCR might favor shorter templates, but patient and control samples were amplified and corrected together, so any skew would affect both groups equally. A moderate but significant shortening of TCRB CDR3 length was observed in type 1 diabetes patients in all four CD4+ subsets. Sequencing cDNA rather than genomic DNA could over-represent highly expressing activated cells, although activation and CD3 levels did not differ between groups. Naive, central memory and regulatory TCRB repertoires appeared to be more similar among patients than among healthy donors.

The High Capacity cDNA Reverse Transcription Kit was used to reverse transcribe all of the isolated RNA, meaning that expressed TCRB transcripts were what got sequenced. Naive, central memory and regulatory T cell samples underwent deep immunoSEQ sequencing, averaging about 3.57 million total reads per sample. Sorted cells were lysed in RLT buffer and RNA was extracted with DNase-treated RNeasy Micro or Mini kits, depending on cell number. To prevent cross-contamination, each cell subset was processed individually, whereas patient and healthy donor samples were processed jointly. The immunoSEQ multiplex PCR was used to amplify TCRB sequences from cDNA, yielding 87-bp fragments that span the CDR3 region. The amplicons were sequenced using the Illumina HiSeq platform. In the original analysis: PCR bias was corrected computationally using synthetic template baselines, and reads within Hamming distance 2 were collapsed, with unmergeable singletons discarded. Reads were aligned to IMGT to assign V, D and J genes, CDR3 length, and insertions or deletions at six rearrangement sites. Clonotype counts were normalized to sorted cell number within each subset before computing true diversity and Gini coefficients with the tcR R package. The overlap coefficient, calculated on TCRB nucleotide sequences, was used to measure repertoire sharing. As a proxy for the pre-selection repertoire, out-of-frame TCRB sequences from naive cells were analyzed. In TCRdb, the immuneACCESS table is reduced to in-frame sequences with V and J assigned. These tables do not hold every clone; where another copy was compared, an unresolved V gene accounts for under half, and the others remain unexplained. V, J and clone size derive from that table, while D and trimming were established from the DNA sequence. Here the sample has roughly 280,000 clones; about 24% occur a single time. The ten largest clones add up to about 0.011% of the sample.

Relative to germline, V is 4 bases shorter and J is 3 bases shorter, with 7 bases between their ends. The CDR3 measures 12 amino acids from cysteine to phenylalanine. Just the 36-base CDR3 DNA is kept, in frame starting at base 1. The CDR1 and CDR2 encoded by the germline V gene are SQVTM and ANQGSEA. A single peripheral blood draw of 95 to 150 mL on average was collected from each donor into heparinised tubes. A BD FACSAria II and a panel including CD45RO, CCR7, CD25, CD127, CD95 and CD27 were used to sort naive, central memory, regulatory and stem cell-like memory CD4+ T cells. Every sorted population had a purity above 95%. Right away, PBMCs were isolated by Lymphoprep density gradient centrifugation and were stained directly, with no culture step. Samples were stained and sorted in pairs, with one healthy donor and one patient per experiment, so that batch effects were minimized. Concerning this clone: Its antigen has not been determined. No clone much larger than this one lies a single base away; base qualities are absent.

The receptor was derived from a young woman with type 1 diabetes. Sequencing was performed on naive CD4+ T cells from blood. Per the publication, the cell subset or site label means: true naive CD4+ T cells. The chain is assembled from TRBV29-1 and TRBJ1-5, with a tentative D gene TRBD1 over 5 matching bases. The DNA sequence is as follows: TGCAGCGTTGGGGGGGTCAATCAGCCCCAGCATTTT. Translated, this is CSVGGVNQPQHF.